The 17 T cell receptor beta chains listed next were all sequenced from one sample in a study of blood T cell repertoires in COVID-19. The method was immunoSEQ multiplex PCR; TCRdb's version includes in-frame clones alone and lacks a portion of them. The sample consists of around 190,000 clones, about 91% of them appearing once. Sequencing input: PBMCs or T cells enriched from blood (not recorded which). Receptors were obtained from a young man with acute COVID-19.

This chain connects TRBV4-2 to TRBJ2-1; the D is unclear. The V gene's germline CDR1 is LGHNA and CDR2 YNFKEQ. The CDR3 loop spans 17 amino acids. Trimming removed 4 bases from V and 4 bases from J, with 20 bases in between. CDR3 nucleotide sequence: TGTGCCAGCAGCCGTGCACTTGACTCTGAAGGATACAATGAGCAGTTCTTC. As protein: CASSRALDSEGYNEQFF.

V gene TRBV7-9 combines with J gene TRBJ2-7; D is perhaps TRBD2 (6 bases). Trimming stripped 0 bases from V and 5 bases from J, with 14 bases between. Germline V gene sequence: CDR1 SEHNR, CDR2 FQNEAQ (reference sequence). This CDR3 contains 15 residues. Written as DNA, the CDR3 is TGTGCCAGCAGCTTAGCCCGACTAGTGGAGGACGAGCAGTACTTC. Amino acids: CASSLARLVEDEQYF.

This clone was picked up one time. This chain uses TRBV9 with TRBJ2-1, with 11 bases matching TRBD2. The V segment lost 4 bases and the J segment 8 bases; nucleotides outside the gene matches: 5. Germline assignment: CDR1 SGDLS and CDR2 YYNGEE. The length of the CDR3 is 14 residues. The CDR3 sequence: CASSSQLAGDEQFF. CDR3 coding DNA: TGTGCCAGCAGCTCACAACTAGCGGGAGATGAGCAGTTCTTC.

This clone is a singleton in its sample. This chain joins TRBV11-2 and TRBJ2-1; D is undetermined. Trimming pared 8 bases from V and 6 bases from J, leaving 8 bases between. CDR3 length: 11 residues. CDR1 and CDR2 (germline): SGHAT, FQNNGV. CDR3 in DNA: TGTGCCAGCTTTAACGGCAATGAGCAGTTCTTC. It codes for CASFNGNEQFF.

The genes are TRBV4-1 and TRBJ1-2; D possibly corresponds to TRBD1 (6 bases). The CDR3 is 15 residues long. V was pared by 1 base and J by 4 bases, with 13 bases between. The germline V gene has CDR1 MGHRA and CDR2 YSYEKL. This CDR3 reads CASSQGQAAGYGYTF. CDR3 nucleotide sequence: TGCGCCAGCAGCCAAGGACAGGCTGCAGGCTATGGCTACACCTTC.

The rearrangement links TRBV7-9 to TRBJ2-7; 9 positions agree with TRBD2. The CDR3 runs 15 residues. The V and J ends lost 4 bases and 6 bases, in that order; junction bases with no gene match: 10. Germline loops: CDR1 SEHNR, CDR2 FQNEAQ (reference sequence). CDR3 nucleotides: TGTGCCAGCAGCTCCCCTGTCCGTAGCGGGGGCGAGCAGTACTTC. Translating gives CASSSPVRSGGEQYF.

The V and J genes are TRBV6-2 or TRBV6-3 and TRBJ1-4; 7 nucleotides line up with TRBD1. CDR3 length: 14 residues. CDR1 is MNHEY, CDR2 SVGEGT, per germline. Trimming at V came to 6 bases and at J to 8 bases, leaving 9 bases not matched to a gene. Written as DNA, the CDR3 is TGTGCCAGCAGCAAGGACAGGACGGGGGAAAAACTGTTTTTT. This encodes CASSKDRTGEKLFF.

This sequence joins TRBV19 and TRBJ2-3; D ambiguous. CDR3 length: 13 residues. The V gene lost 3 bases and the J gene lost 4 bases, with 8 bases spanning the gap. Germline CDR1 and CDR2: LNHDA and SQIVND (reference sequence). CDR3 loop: CASSILGADTQYF. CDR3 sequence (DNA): TGTGCCAGTAGTATCCTAGGCGCAGATACGCAGTATTTT.

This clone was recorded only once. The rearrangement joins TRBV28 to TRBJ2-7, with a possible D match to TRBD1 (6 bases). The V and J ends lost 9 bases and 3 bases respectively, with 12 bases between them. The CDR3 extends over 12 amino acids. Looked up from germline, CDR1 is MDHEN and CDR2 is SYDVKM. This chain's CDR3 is CASRQANYEQYF. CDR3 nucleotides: TGTGCCAGTAGACAGGCGAACTACGAGCAGTACTTC.

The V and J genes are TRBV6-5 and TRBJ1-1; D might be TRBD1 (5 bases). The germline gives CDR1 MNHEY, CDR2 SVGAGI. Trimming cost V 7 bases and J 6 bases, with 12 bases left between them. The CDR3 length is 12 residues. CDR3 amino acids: CASTFGAAEAFF. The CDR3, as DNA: TGTGCCAGCACGTTTGGGGCCGCTGAAGCTTTCTTT.

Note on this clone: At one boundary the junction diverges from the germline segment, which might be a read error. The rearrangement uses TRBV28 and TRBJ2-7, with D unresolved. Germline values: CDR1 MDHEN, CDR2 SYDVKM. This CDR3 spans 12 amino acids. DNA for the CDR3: TGCGGAACTACAACGTCCTCCTACGAGCAGTACTTC. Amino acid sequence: CGTTTSSYEQYF.

The CDR3 DNA is TGTGCCAGCAGCTCCGGGACAGGGGGCTTTGGGACTGAAGCTTTCTTT. Its translation: CASSSGTGGFGTEAFF. The chain combines TRBV28 with TRBJ1-1; 12 bases match TRBD1. The CDR3 loop spans 16 amino acids. J was trimmed by 5 bases and V by 6 bases; bases with no gene match: 10. Per germline, CDR1 MDHEN and CDR2 SYDVKM.

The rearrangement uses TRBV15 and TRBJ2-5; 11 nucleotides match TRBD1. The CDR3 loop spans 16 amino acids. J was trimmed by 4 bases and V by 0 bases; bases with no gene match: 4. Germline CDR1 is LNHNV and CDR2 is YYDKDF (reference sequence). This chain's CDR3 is CATSREGQGGGETQYF. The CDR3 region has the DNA TGTGCCACCAGCAGAGAGGGACAGGGGGGCGGAGAGACCCAGTACTTC.

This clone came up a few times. CDR3 region: CASTAGGGSNQPQHF. CDR3 in DNA: TGTGCCAGTACCGCAGGGGGCGGGAGCAATCAGCCCCAGCATTTT. The rearrangement joins TRBV19 to TRBJ1-5, with 8 bases fitting TRBD1. The CDR3 is 15 residues long. Germline-derived CDR1 and CDR2 are LNHDA and SQIVND (reference sequence). The junction had 6 bases not matched to a gene; V was cut back by 7 bases and J by 1 base.

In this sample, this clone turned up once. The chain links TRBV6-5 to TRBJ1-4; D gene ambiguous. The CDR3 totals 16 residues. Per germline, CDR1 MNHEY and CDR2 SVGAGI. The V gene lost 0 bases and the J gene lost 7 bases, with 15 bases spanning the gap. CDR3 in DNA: TGTGCCAGCAGTTACTCGGAGGCGAGGACGAGTGAAAAACTGTTTTTT. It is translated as CASSYSEARTSEKLFF.

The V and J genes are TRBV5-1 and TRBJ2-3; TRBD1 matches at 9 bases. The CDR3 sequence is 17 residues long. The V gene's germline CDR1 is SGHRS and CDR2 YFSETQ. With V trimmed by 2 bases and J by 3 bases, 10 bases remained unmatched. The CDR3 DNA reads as TGCGCCAGCAGCTTATCCGGGACAGGGTTGGGAACAGATACGCAGTATTTT. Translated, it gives CASSLSGTGLGTDTQYF.

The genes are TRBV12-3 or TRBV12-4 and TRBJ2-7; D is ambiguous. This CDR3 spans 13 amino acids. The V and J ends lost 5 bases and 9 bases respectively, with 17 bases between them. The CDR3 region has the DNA TGTGCCAGCAGTGACGGCGGCCGCGAGCTGCAGTACTTC. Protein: CASSDGGRELQYF.